The 31 T cell receptor beta chains below all came from one sample that was sequenced in a study of graft-versus-host responses after intestinal transplantation. No cognate antigen is known for these TCRs. Some clones are missing from TCRdb's copy, which holds only in-frame ones; the method was immunoSEQ multiplex PCR. The profile covers approximately 93,000 clones, with 92% appearing a single time and roughly 0.07% taken by the ten largest. Sequencing used unstimulated CD8+ T cells sorted from spleen or lymph node cells, obtained before transplant. The source of these receptors is a human donor who was the organ donor for an intestinal transplant.

The V call is TRBV18, the J call TRBJ2-5; weak D call: TRBD2 (6 bases). This CDR3 has 15 residues. Germline V gene lookup returns CDR1 KGHSH and CDR2 LQKENI. V was clipped by 1 base and J by 2 bases, with 11 bases between them. CDR3 in DNA: TGTGCCAGCTCACCACGGCCTAGCGATCAAGAGACCCAGTACTTC. As protein: CASSPRPSDQETQYF.

The rearrangement uses TRBV25-1 and TRBJ2-7, with D possibly matching TRBD2 (5 bases). Trimming removed 3 bases at V and 7 bases at J, with 13 bases between. Germline CDR1 is MGHDK and CDR2 is SYGVNS. CDR3 length: 13 residues. The CDR3 DNA sequence: TGTGCCAGCAGTGATGCGGGCGTTCTGGAGCAGTACTTC. The encoded protein is CASSDAGVLEQYF.

This clone has only one observation. The V gene is TRBV9, the J gene TRBJ1-2, with D perhaps matching TRBD1 (6 bases). Trimming left V 0 bases short and J 1 base short, with 10 bases between. The CDR3 extends over 15 amino acids. CDR1 SGDLS and CDR2 YYNGEE come from the germline V gene. The CDR3 nucleotides are TGTGCCAGCAGCGTAGAGACAGGCGTTAACTATGGCTACACCTTC. Residues: CASSVETGVNYGYTF.

The V call is TRBV28, the J call TRBJ1-3, with D maybe TRBD1 (5 bases). This CDR3 spans 11 amino acids. Looked up from germline, CDR1 is MDHEN and CDR2 is SYDVKM. Trimming took off 9 bases at V and 6 bases at J, with 9 bases between the two ends. CDR3 bases: TGTGCCAGTTTAGGGGAAAACACCATATATTTT. Protein product: CASLGENTIYF.

The rearrangement links TRBV27 to TRBJ2-3; D ambiguous. This CDR3 has 12 residues. Germline V CDR1 and CDR2: MNHEY, SMNVEV (reference sequence). With 3 bases removed from V and 4 bases from J, the gap between germline ends came to 5 bases. The CDR3 sequence: CASSLAPDTQYF. As DNA, the CDR3 is TGTGCCAGCAGTTTGGCCCCAGATACGCAGTATTTT.

The chain employs TRBV5-1 and TRBJ2-3; TRBD2 is a possible D gene (5 bases). The CDR3 consists of 12 residues. Germline CDR1 is SGHRS and CDR2 is YFSETQ. Between the trimmed V and J ends, which lost 2 bases and 5 bases, there was a span of 6 bases. This CDR3 reads CASSLSGDTQYF. Here the CDR3 DNA reads TGCGCCAGCAGCTTAAGCGGAGATACGCAGTATTTT.

This clone was found a few times. J is TRBJ2-2 and V is TRBV5-6; the match to TRBD1 covers 7 bases. Unmatched junction bases numbered 0, after V lost 4 bases and J lost 3 bases. The CDR3 covers 13 residues. CDR1 is SGHDT, CDR2 YYEEEE, per germline. The CDR3 DNA sequence: TGTGCCAGCAGCGGGACAGACACCGGGGAGCTGTTTTTT. Amino acids: CASSGTDTGELFF.

The gene calls are TRBV4-1 and TRBJ2-7, with 7 bases fitting TRBD1. Germline CDR1 MGHRA, CDR2 YSYEKL. The trim removed 0 bases at V and 2 bases at J, leaving 10 bases unmatched. There are 17 residues in the CDR3. CDR3 in DNA: TGCGCCAGCAGCCAAGATCCGGCTCCTCAGGGGGCCTACGAGCAGTACTTC. Translated, it gives CASSQDPAPQGAYEQYF.

The chain links TRBV7-6 to TRBJ2-3; D is possibly TRBD2 (6 bases). Deletions cut 1 base from V and 0 bases from J, with 20 bases between. CDR3 length equals 19 residues. The germline V gene encodes CDR1 SGHVS and CDR2 FNYEAQ. This chain's CDR3 is CASSLVAGPSPSSTDTQYF. The CDR3 coding sequence is TGTGCCAGCAGCTTAGTGGCGGGACCCTCTCCTTCTAGCACAGATACGCAGTATTTT. Using reference TRBV7-6 and TRBJ2-3 for the parts outside the CDR3, the full variable domain is GAGVSQSPRYKVTKRGQDVALRCDPISGHVSLYWYRQALGQGPEFLTYFNYEAQQDKSGLPNDRFSAERPEGSISTLTIQRTEQRDSAMYRCASSLVAGPSPSSTDTQYFGPGTRLTVL.

The V gene is TRBV4-1, the J gene TRBJ2-7; the D is unclear. The CDR3 is 16 residues long. The germline V gene encodes CDR1 MGHRA and CDR2 YSYEKL. The V end was cut by 0 bases, the J end by 9 bases, with 21 bases between. The CDR3 region has the DNA TGCGCCAGCAGCCAAGATATGTTTTGGCTGCCACATGTGCAGTACTTC. It is translated as CASSQDMFWLPHVQYF.

This clone was detected only a few times. The genes are TRBV5-1 and TRBJ2-7, with 7 bases lining up with TRBD1. CDR3 length: 13 residues. Germline V gives CDR1 SGHRS, CDR2 YFSETQ. The V and J ends lost 3 bases and 2 bases, in that order; junction bases with no gene match: 2. The chain's CDR3 is CASSWGTAYEQYF. The CDR3 DNA reads TGCGCCAGCAGCTGGGGGACAGCCTACGAGCAGTACTTC.

The rearrangement uses TRBV7-6 and TRBJ2-7; maybe TRBD1 (6 bases). The CDR3 is made up of 12 amino acids. Trimming stripped 1 base from V and 6 bases from J, with 7 bases between. Germline CDR1 SGHVS, CDR2 FNYEAQ. CDR3 loop: CASSLDRAEQYF. CDR3 DNA sequence: TGTGCCAGCAGCTTAGACAGGGCCGAGCAGTACTTC.

V gene TRBV9 combines with J gene TRBJ1-1, with D possibly matching TRBD1 (5 bases). This CDR3 has 14 residues. Trimming stripped 5 bases from V and 2 bases from J, with 13 bases between. Germline loops: CDR1 SGDLS, CDR2 YYNGEE. CDR3 region: CASSPDSINTEAFF. CDR3 bases: TGTGCCAGCAGTCCAGACAGCATCAACACTGAAGCTTTCTTT.

This rearrangement joins TRBV5-5 to TRBJ2-7; tentatively, D is TRBD1 (5 bases). Deletions cut 4 bases from V and 5 bases from J, with 34 bases between. From germline, CDR1 is SGHKS and CDR2 YYEKEE (reference sequence). This CDR3 comprises 20 residues. The CDR3 sequence is CASSPFPNPTVAGYSDEQYF. In nucleotides, the CDR3 is TGTGCCAGCAGCCCGTTCCCAAACCCGACGGTGGCAGGGTACAGCGACGAGCAGTACTTC.

This clone appeared once. The rearrangement uses TRBV15 and TRBJ2-5; 8 bases are a match to TRBD2. The CDR3 covers 14 residues. Trimming took 1 base from V and 5 from J; bases not matched to a gene: 3. Germline assignment: CDR1 LNHNV and CDR2 YYDKDF (reference sequence). The CDR3 nucleotides are TGTGCCACCAGCAGAGGTAGCGGGGTGGAGACCCAGTACTTC. It encodes CATSRGSGVETQYF.

The CDR3 DNA is TGCAGCGTTGAGACGGGACTCCTCACAGATACGCAGTATTTT. This codes for CSVETGLLTDTQYF. V gene TRBV29-1 combines with J gene TRBJ2-3, with D perhaps TRBD2 (6 bases). Germline-derived CDR1 and CDR2 are SQVTM and ANQGSEA. CDR3 size: 14 residues. Between the trimmed V and J ends, which lost 3 bases and 2 bases, there was a span of 12 bases.

The chain joins TRBV29-1 to TRBJ2-3, with 11 nucleotides matching TRBD1. This CDR3 is 16 amino acids long. The trim removed 0 bases at V and 4 bases at J, leaving 6 bases unmatched. The germline CDR1 and CDR2 sequences are SQVTM and ANQGSEA. CDR3 coding DNA: TGCAGCGTTGAAGATCGCGGGACAGGGGGGCCAGATACGCAGTATTTT. As protein: CSVEDRGTGGPDTQYF.

This chain connects TRBV7-9 to TRBJ2-7; weak D call: TRBD2 (7 bases). The CDR3 consists of 14 residues. V shed 8 bases and J shed 4 bases, with 18 bases lying between them. The V gene's germline CDR1 is SEHNR and CDR2 FQNEAQ (reference sequence). The CDR3 bases are TGTGCCAGCTCCCCCGGGGGGCCCCATTACGAGCAGTACTTC. Its protein product is CASSPGGPHYEQYF.

The V and J genes are TRBV15 and TRBJ1-2, with TRBD1 matching 11 bases. The length of the CDR3 is 16 residues. V lost 2 bases and J lost 8; bases outside the gene matches: 10. The germline CDR1 and CDR2 sequences are LNHNV and YYDKDF (reference sequence). CDR3 bases: TGTGCCACCAGCAGACTCCTCAAGGGGACAGGGGGAGGCTACACCTTC. Protein: CATSRLLKGTGGGYTF.

This chain connects TRBV15 to TRBJ2-1, with TRBD1 matching over 8 bases. The junction had 1 base not matched to a gene; V was cut back by 3 bases and J by 0 bases. The length of the CDR3 is 15 residues. CDR1 is LNHNV and CDR2 is YYDKDF in the germline V gene (reference sequence). In DNA, the CDR3 is TGTGCCACCAGCAGGGACAGGGTCTCCTACAATGAGCAGTTCTTC. It codes for CATSRDRVSYNEQFF.

The rearrangement uses TRBV7-9 and TRBJ2-1; 7 nucleotides agree with TRBD1. The CDR3 sequence is 15 residues long. The V segment lost 4 bases and the J segment 8 bases; nucleotides outside the gene matches: 11. Germline lookup yields CDR1 SEHNR and CDR2 FQNEAQ (reference sequence). CDR3 protein: CASSSPEEGADEQFF. CDR3 nucleotides: TGTGCCAGCAGCTCCCCCGAAGAGGGGGCTGATGAGCAGTTCTTC.

To note about this clone: The CDR3 does not end in the conserved phenylalanine or tryptophan, so this is likely a read error. The DNA is omitted, as the CDR3 cannot be located on it reliably, and the CDR3 follows TCRdb's listing. The gene calls are TRBV25-1 and TRBJ1-6; no DNA check was done on the table's D call, TRBD1. Per germline, CDR1 MGHDK and CDR2 SYGVNS. The CDR3 has 10 residues if both end residues are counted. The CDR3 sequence is CASSRQGPPG.

The rearrangement uses TRBV7-3 and TRBJ1-2; D may be TRBD1 (5 bases). Germline V gene sequence: CDR1 SGHTA, CDR2 FQGTGA. The germline V and J ends were trimmed by 6 bases and 8 bases, with 19 bases remaining between them. The CDR3 consists of 14 residues. CDR3 bases: TGTGCCAGCAGTCAAACTGGGAATGGGGGGGGCTACACCTTC. It translates to CASSQTGNGGGYTF. The full variable domain, completed using reference TRBV7-3 and TRBJ1-2, is GAGVSQTPSNKVTEKGKYVELRCDPISGHTALYWYRQSLGQGPEFLIYFQGTGAADDSGLPNDRFFAVRPEGSVSTLKIQRTERGDSAVYLCASSQTGNGGGYTFGSGTRLTVV.

The chain joins TRBV14 to TRBJ2-1, with 9 bases aligning to TRBD2. J was trimmed by 7 bases and V by 3 bases; bases with no gene match: 19. This CDR3 is 19 amino acids long. Germline CDR1 is SGHDN and CDR2 is FVKESK. CDR3 DNA: TGTGCCAGCAGCCACCTCGAGGAAGAAATAGCGGGAGTTCCAAATGAGCAGTTCTTC. Its translation: CASSHLEEEIAGVPNEQFF. Full variable domain (remainder filled in from reference TRBV14 and TRBJ2-1): EAGVTQFPSHSVIEKGQTVTLRCDPISGHDNLYWYRRVMGKEIKFLLHFVKESKQDESGMPNNRFLAERTGGTYSTLKVQPAELEDSGVYFCASSHLEEEIAGVPNEQFFGPGTRLTVL.

The rearrangement joins TRBV19 to TRBJ2-1; 7 bases line up with TRBD2. This CDR3 is built from 14 residues. The V gene end was trimmed by 3 bases and the J gene end by 7 bases; junction bases not matched to a gene: 6. CDR1 is LNHDA, CDR2 SQIVND, per germline (reference sequence). Here the CDR3 reads CASSMGDYPNEQFF. CDR3 bases: TGTGCCAGTAGTATGGGGGACTATCCAAATGAGCAGTTCTTC.

The chain uses TRBV27 and TRBJ2-5; TRBD1 agrees at 9 bases. This CDR3 has 12 amino acids. Germline V gene sequence: CDR1 MNHEY, CDR2 SMNVEV (reference sequence). With 4 bases clipped from V and 11 bases from J, the junction kept 5 bases outside the gene matches. The CDR3 reads CASSSGTGKQYF. The DNA of the CDR3 is TGTGCCAGCAGTTCCGGGACAGGGAAGCAGTACTTC.

J is TRBJ2-7 and V is TRBV30; a possible D gene is TRBD1 (5 bases). V was trimmed by 0 bases and J by 3 bases, leaving 6 bases between them. The CDR3 sequence is 12 residues long. The germline V gene encodes CDR1 GTSNPN and CDR2 SVGIG (reference sequence). The chain's CDR3 is CAWSVRDYEQYF. The CDR3 coding sequence is TGTGCCTGGAGTGTCAGGGACTACGAGCAGTACTTC.

The chain has TRBV9 and TRBJ1-1; D call uncertain. The CDR3 totals 13 residues. Germline CDR1 SGDLS, CDR2 YYNGEE. V was clipped by 3 bases and J by 1 base, with 7 bases between them. The CDR3 loop is CASSDFANTEAFF. Written as DNA, the CDR3 is TGTGCCAGCAGCGACTTTGCGAACACTGAAGCTTTCTTT.

The V gene is TRBV6-1, the J gene TRBJ1-2; D remains unclear. Per germline, CDR1 MNHNS and CDR2 SASEGT. There are 12 residues in the CDR3. Trimming shortened V by 5 bases and J by 4 bases, and 8 bases separated the two germline ends. CDR3 bases: TGTGCCAGCAGTACGGGAGGCTATGGCTACACCTTC. This sequence encodes CASSTGGYGYTF.

The V gene is TRBV6-1, the J gene TRBJ2-7; D possibly corresponds to TRBD1 (6 bases). The CDR3 is 15 residues long. V was shortened by 6 bases and J by 4 bases, with 19 bases between the two germline ends. CDR1 and CDR2 from the germline V gene are MNHNS and SASEGT. The CDR3: CASSVLGGQPYEQYF. The DNA of the CDR3 is TGTGCCAGCAGCGTCCTGGGTGGACAGCCATACGAGCAGTACTTC.

The chain has TRBV29-1 and TRBJ2-3; D ambiguous. The CDR3 is 14 amino acids. CDR1 is SQVTM, CDR2 ANQGSEA, per germline. V shed 6 bases and J shed 0 bases, with 13 bases lying between them. DNA of the CDR3: TGCAGCGTGAGACCCACGACTAGCACAGATACGCAGTATTTT. Translation gives CSVRPTTSTDTQYF.